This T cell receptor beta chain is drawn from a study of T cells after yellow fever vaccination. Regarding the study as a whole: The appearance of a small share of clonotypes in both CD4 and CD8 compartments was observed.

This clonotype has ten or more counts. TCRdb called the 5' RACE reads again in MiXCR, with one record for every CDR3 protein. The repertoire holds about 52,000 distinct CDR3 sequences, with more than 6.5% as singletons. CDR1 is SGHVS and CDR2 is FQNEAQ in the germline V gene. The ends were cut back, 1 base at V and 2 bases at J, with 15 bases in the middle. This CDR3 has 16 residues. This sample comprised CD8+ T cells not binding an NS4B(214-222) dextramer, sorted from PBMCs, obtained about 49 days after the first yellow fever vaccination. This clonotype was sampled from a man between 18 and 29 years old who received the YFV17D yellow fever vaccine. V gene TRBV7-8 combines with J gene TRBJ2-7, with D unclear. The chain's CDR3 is CASSLGPGPPTYEQYV. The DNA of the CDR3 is TGTGCCAGCAGCTTAGGTCCAGGTCCCCCAACCTACGAGCAGTACGTC.